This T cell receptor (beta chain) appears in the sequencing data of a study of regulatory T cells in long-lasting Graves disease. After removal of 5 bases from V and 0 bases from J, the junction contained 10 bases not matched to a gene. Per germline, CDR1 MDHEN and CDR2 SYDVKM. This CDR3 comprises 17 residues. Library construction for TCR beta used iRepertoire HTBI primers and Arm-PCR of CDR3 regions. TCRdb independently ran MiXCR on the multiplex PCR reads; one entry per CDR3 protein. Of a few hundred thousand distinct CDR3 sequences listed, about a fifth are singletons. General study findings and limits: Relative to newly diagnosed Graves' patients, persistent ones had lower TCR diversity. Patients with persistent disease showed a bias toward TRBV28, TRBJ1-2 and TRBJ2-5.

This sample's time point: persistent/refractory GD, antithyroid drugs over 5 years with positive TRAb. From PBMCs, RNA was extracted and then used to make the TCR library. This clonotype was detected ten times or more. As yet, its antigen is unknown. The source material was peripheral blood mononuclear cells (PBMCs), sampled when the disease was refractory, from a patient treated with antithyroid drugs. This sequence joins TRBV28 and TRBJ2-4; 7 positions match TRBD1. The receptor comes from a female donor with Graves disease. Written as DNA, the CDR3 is TGTGCCAGCAGTCCACTGACAGGGTCCTTAGCCAAAAACATTCAGTACTTC. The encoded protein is CASSPLTGSLAKNIQYF.